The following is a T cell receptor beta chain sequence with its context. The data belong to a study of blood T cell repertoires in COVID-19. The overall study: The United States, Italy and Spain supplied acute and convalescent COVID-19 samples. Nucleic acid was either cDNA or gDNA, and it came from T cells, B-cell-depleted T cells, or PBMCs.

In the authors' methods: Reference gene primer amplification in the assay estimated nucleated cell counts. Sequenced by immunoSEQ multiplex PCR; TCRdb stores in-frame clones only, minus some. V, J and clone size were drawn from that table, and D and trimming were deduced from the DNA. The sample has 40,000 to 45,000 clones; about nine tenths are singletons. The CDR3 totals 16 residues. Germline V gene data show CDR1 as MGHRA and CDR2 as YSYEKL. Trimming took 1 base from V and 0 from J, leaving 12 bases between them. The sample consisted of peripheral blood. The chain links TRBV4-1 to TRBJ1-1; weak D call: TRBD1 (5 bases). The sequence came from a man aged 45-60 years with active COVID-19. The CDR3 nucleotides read TGCGCCAGCAGCCAAGGGGGGGAATACATGAACACTGAAGCTTTCTTT. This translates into CASSQGGEYMNTEAFF.